This is a list of T cell receptor beta chains from one sample in a study of T cells in Graves' hyperthyroidism and ophthalmopathy. TCRdb re-called the multiplex PCR reads through MiXCR, storing one row per CDR3 protein. The table has over 450,000 distinct CDR3 sequences, about an eighth seen once; the top ten hold roughly 17%. The material sequenced was blood. These receptors came from a woman aged 18-29 years with Graves' hyperthyroidism. Both conserved end residues are part of each CDR3. A D gene is named only where the DNA matches it firmly. A clone size is listed for some rows: how often the clone was seen (once, few, many), or a class if it is expanded.

size | D | J | V | DNA | CDR3
many | TRBD1 | TRBJ1-1 | TRBV12-3/TRBV12-4 | TGTGCCAGCAGTCCCGCACGACAGGGGAACACTGAAGCTTTCTTT | CASSPARQGNTEAFF
many | NA | TRBJ2-7 | TRBV28 | TGTGCCAGCAGTTTCGGGGACAACCGGGGCTACGAGCAGTACTTC | CASSFGDNRGYEQYF
NA | TRBD2 | TRBJ2-1 | TRBV7-9 | TGTGCCAGCAGGTCAGCGGGAGGGCCTCTTTTCAATGAGCAGTTCTTC | CASRSAGGPLFNEQFF
NA | NA | TRBJ2-4 | TRBV6-1 | TGTGCCAGCAGTGCCCAACAGGGCTCCCTAGCCAAAAACATTCAGTACTTC | CASSAQQGSLAKNIQYF
NA | NA | TRBJ2-5 | TRBV24-1 | TGTGCCACCAGTGATTTCCGGGAACTACAAGAGACCCAGTACTTC | CATSDFRELQETQYF
NA | NA | TRBJ1-6 | TRBV11-2 | TGTGCCAGCAGCCCTGGGCATACAAATTCACCCCTCCACTTT | CASSPGHTNSPLHF
many | TRBD1 | TRBJ2-2 | TRBV29-1 | TGCAGCGTTGTGGGACAGGGGGCCGGGGAGCTGTTTTTT | CSVVGQGAGELFF
NA | TRBD2 | TRBJ2-6 | TRBV7-2 | TGTGCCAGCAGCCCAGGGACTAGCGGGCCTACCTCTGGGGCCAACGTCCTGACTTTC | CASSPGTSGPTSGANVLTF
many | TRBD2 | TRBJ2-5 | TRBV20-1 | TGCAGTGCCCCGGGAGGGAGAGAGACCCAGTACTTC | CSAPGGRETQYF
many | NA | TRBJ2-1 | TRBV24-1 | TGTGCCACCAGTCCCAACCCACCGGACCCATTCTACAATGAGCAGTTCTTC | CATSPNPPDPFYNEQFF
NA | NA | TRBJ2-3 | TRBV19 | TGTGCCAGTAGTATAGATCCCAGCGGCCGCACAGATACGCAGTATTTT | CASSIDPSGRTDTQYF
NA | NA | TRBJ2-1 | TRBV6-1 | TGTGCCAGCAGTGATGGGCAGGGGGGGAAGAATGAGCAGTTCTTC | CASSDGQGGKNEQFF
many | NA | TRBJ1-4 | TRBV10-3 | TGTGCCATCAGACCAGGGGTCACTAATGAAAAACTGTTTTTT | CAIRPGVTNEKLFF
many | TRBD2 | TRBJ2-1 | TRBV20-1 | TGCAGTGCTGCGACTAGCGGGGCCTACAATGAGCAGTTCTTC | CSAATSGAYNEQFF
many | NA | TRBJ1-2 | TRBV20-1 | TGCAGTGCTAGAGATAATTGGAAAAAGTCACAGACTAACTATGGCTACACCTTC | CSARDNWKKSQTNYGYTF
NA | TRBD1 | TRBJ1-5 | TRBV30 | TGTGCCAGTAGTACTGGGGGAGGGGGCGCGACTCAGCCCCAGCATTTT | CASSTGGGGATQPQHF
many | NA | TRBJ1-5 | TRBV24-1 | TGTGCCACCAGTGATTCCGGACGGGCGCAGCCCCAGCATTTT | CATSDSGRAQPQHF
many | TRBD2 | TRBJ2-2 | TRBV28 | TGTGCCAGCATCTTGGCGGGAGGGAACACCGGGGAGCTGTTTTTT | CASILAGGNTGELFF
NA | NA | TRBJ1-2 | TRBV30 | TGTGCCTGGAGTGTAAAAGTCAGATCCAACTATGGCTACACCTTC | CAWSVKVRSNYGYTF
many | NA | TRBJ1-1 | TRBV6-2/TRBV6-3 | TGTGCCAGCAGTCCCCACCAGACGCCGAACACTGAAGCTTTCTTT | CASSPHQTPNTEAFF
NA | TRBD2 | TRBJ2-7 | TRBV11-3 | TGTGCCAGCAGCTCGGGACTAGCGGGAGGGCCCGGATACGAGCAGTACTTC | CASSSGLAGGPGYEQYF
many | NA | TRBJ1-5 | TRBV3-1 | TGTGCCAGCAGCCAATCCTGGCAGAGCAATCAGCCCCAGCATTTT | CASSQSWQSNQPQHF
NA | NA | TRBJ1-4 | TRBV5-1 | TGCGCCAGCAGCTTCAGGGGAATGAATGAAAAACTGTTTTTT | CASSFRGMNEKLFF
NA | NA | TRBJ1-2 | TRBV27 | TGTGCCAGCAGTTTCGGACAGCGGTATGGCTACACCTTC | CASSFGQRYGYTF
many | TRBD1 | TRBJ2-2 | TRBV12-3/TRBV12-4 | TGCGCCAGCAGCTTGGGACAGGACACCGGGGAGCTGTTTTTT | CASSLGQDTGELFF
few | TRBD2 | TRBJ2-1 | TRBV5-1 | TGCGCCAGCAGCTGGAGGGCTAGCGGGAGGTCAAACAATGAGCAGTTCTTC | CASSWRASGRSNNEQFF
many | NA | TRBJ2-5 | TRBV6-2/TRBV6-3 | TGTGCCAGCAATTCACAGGGATGGGTGGAGACCCAGTACTTC | CASNSQGWVETQYF
many | NA | TRBJ1-5 | TRBV19 | TGTGCCAGTAGTATAGCCGAAGGTTTTAATCAGCCCCAGCATTTT | CASSIAEGFNQPQHF
few | NA | TRBJ2-1 | TRBV9 | TGTGCCAGCAGCGCCCCCAATCGTGATGAGCAGTTCTTC | CASSAPNRDEQFF
many | NA | TRBJ2-1 | TRBV3-1 | TGTGCCAGCAGCGTGAGGGAGAGCTCCTACAATGAGCAGTTCTTC | CASSVRESSYNEQFF
NA | TRBD2 | TRBJ2-5 | TRBV2 | TGTGCCAGCAGGGTAGCGGGAGACCCAGAGACCCAGTACTTC | CASRVAGDPETQYF
NA | NA | TRBJ2-2 | TRBV9 | TGTGCCAGCAGCGTAGTAGGGGGGTCCGGGGAGCTGTTTTTT | CASSVVGGSGELFF
many | TRBD2 | TRBJ2-2 | TRBV24-1 | TGTGCCACCAGAAGCGCTAGCGGGACGATCGGGGAGCTGTTTTTT | CATRSASGTIGELFF
NA | TRBD2 | TRBJ2-1 | TRBV7-3 | TGTGCCAGCAGCTTACGGGAATCGGGACTAGCAGACAATGAGCAGTTCTTC | CASSLRESGLADNEQFF
many | NA | TRBJ2-5 | TRBV2 | TGTGCCAGCAACTCACAGGGATTATCAGAGACCCAGTACTTC | CASNSQGLSETQYF
many | TRBD1 | TRBJ1-1 | TRBV24-1 | TGTGCCACCAGTGATCCGGGACAGGAGGGTACTGAAGCTTTCTTT | CATSDPGQEGTEAFF
NA | NA | TRBJ1-6 | TRBV6-5 | TGTGCCAGCAGTCACGTGAATAATTCACCCCTCCACTTT | CASSHVNNSPLHF
NA | NA | TRBJ2-4 | TRBV5-6 | TGTGCCAGCAGCTTGGCAGGTAGCGGTACCAAAAACATTCAGTACTTC | CASSLAGSGTKNIQYF
NA | NA | TRBJ2-1 | TRBV29-1 | TGCAGCGTTGAACAGGCTATTAGCTCCTACAATGAGCAGTTCTTC | CSVEQAISSYNEQFF
many | NA | TRBJ2-3 | TRBV2 | TGTGCCAGCAGCGGGCGGGGCACAGATACGCAGTATTTT | CASSGRGTDTQYF
NA | TRBD1 | TRBJ2-4 | TRBV19 | TGTGCCAGTAGTGCCCGAGGGGGCGACATTCAGTACTTC | CASSARGGDIQYF
NA | NA | TRBJ2-1 | TRBV11-2 | TGTGCCAGCAGCTTAGGCCCGATCGGGGGTACACAGAATGAGCAGTTCTTC | CASSLGPIGGTQNEQFF
many | NA | TRBJ2-5 | TRBV27 | TGTGCCAGCAGTTTATCGACGGGATCCCAAGAGACCCAGTACTTC | CASSLSTGSQETQYF
many | TRBD2 | TRBJ2-1 | TRBV19 | TGTGCCAGTAACCCGGGACTAGGGGATGAGCAGTTCTTC | CASNPGLGDEQFF
many | NA | TRBJ1-5 | TRBV30 | TGTGCCTGGAGTAATTCCTTCGGCGATCAGCCCCAGCATTTT | CAWSNSFGDQPQHF
NA | NA | TRBJ2-4 | TRBV5-1 | TGCGCCAGCAGCTTAAACAGGGGAGGGGACATTCAGTACTTC | CASSLNRGGDIQYF
many | TRBD2 | TRBJ2-3 | TRBV12-3/TRBV12-4 | TGTGCCAGCGCCCTCTCCGGCCTGGGACTAGCGGGAGGAGATACGCAGTATTTT | CASALSGLGLAGGDTQYF